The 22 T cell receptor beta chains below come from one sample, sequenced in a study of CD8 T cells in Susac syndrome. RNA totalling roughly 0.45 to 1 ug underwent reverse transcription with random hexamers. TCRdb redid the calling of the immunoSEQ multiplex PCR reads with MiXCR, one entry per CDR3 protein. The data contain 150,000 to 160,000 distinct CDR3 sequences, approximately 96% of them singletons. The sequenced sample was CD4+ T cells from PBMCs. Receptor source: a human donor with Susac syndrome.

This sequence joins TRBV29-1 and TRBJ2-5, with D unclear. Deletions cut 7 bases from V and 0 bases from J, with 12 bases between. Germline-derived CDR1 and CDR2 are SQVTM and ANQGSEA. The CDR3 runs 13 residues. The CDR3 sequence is CSGVLDNQETQYF. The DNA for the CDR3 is TGCAGCGGGGTTCTAGACAACCAAGAGACCCAGTACTTC.

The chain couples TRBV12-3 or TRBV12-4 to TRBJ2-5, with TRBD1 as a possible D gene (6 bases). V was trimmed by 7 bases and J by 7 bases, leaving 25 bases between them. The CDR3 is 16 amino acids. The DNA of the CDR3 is TGTGCCAGCATCCTGGGGGCTGTAGGATATTCTGGGACCCAGTACTTC. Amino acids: CASILGAVGYSGTQYF.

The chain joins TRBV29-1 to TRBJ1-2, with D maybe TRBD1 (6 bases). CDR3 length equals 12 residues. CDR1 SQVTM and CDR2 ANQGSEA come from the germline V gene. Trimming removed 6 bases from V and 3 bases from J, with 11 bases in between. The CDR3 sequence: CSVWTAYYGYTF. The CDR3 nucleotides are TGCAGCGTCTGGACAGCCTACTATGGCTACACCTTC.

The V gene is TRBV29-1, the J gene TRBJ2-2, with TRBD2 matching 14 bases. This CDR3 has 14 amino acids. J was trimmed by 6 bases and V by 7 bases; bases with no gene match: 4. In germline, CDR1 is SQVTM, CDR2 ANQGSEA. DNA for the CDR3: TGCAGCGCCGGGACTAGCGGGGGAGCCGGGGAGCTGTTTTTT. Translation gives CSAGTSGGAGELFF.

The CDR3 nucleotides read TGTGCCAGTAGTATAAACGGGCATGGCTACACCTTC. It is translated as CASSINGHGYTF. The rearrangement uses TRBV19 and TRBJ1-2; no definite D call. The V and J ends lost 2 bases and 6 bases respectively, with 7 bases between them. There are 12 residues in the CDR3. Germline CDR1 LNHDA, CDR2 SQIVND (reference sequence). The complete variable domain, with remaining parts taken from reference TRBV19 and TRBJ1-2, reads DGGITQSPKYLFRKEGQNVTLSCEQNLNHDAMYWYRQDPGQGLRLIYYSQIVNDFQKGDIAEGYSVSREKKESFPLTVTSAQKNPTAFYLCASSINGHGYTFGSGTRLTVV.

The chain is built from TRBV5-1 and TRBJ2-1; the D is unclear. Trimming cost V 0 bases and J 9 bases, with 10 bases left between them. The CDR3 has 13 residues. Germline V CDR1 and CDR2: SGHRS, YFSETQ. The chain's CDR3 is CASSLEAMGEQFF. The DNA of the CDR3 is TGCGCCAGCAGCTTGGAGGCTATGGGTGAGCAGTTCTTC.

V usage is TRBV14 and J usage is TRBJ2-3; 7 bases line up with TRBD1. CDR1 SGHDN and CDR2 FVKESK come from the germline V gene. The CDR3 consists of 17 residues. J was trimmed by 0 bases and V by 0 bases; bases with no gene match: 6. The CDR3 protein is CASSQDLRGPSTDTQYF. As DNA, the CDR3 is TGTGCCAGCAGCCAAGATTTAAGGGGGCCGAGCACAGATACGCAGTATTTT.

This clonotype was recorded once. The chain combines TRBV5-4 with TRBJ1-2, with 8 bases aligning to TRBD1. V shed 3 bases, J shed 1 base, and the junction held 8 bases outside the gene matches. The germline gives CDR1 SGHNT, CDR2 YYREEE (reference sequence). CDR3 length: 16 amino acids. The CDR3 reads CASSSLDRAVNYGYTF. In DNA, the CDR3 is TGTGCCAGCAGCTCGCTGGACAGGGCTGTTAACTATGGCTACACCTTC.

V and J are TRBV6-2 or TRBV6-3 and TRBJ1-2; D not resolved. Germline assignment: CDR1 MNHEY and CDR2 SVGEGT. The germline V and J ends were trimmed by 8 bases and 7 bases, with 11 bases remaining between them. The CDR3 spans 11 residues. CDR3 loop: CASGLHSGYTF. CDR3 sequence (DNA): TGTGCCAGCGGATTACACAGTGGCTACACCTTC.

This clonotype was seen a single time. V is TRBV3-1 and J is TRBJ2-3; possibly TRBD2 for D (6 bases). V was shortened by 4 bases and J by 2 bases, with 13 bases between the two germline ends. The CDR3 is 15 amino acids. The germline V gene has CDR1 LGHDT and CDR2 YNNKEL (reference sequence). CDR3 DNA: TGTGCCAGCAGCCCCCCGGGACTCAACACAGATACGCAGTATTTT. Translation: CASSPPGLNTDTQYF.

CDR3 in amino acids: CASIYRLAGTNNEQFF. The CDR3 region has the DNA TGTGCCAGCATCTATAGACTAGCGGGGACCAACAATGAGCAGTTCTTC. The chain joins TRBV12-3 or TRBV12-4 to TRBJ2-1, with TRBD2 matching over 11 bases. The CDR3 sequence is 16 residues long. J lost 5 bases, V lost 7 bases, and 10 bases had no gene match.

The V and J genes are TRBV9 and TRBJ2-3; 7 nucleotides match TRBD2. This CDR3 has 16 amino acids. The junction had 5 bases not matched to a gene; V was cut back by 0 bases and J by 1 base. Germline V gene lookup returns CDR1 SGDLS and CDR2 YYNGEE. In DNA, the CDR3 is TGTGCCAGCAGCGTAGAGTCCCGGGGGGGCACAGATACGCAGTATTTT. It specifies CASSVESRGGTDTQYF.

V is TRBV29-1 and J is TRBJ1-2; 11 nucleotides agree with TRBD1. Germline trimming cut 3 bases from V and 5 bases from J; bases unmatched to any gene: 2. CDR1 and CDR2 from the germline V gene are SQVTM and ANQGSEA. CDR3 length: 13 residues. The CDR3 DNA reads TGCAGCGTTGACGGGACAGGGGGTTATGGCTACACCTTC. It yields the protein CSVDGTGGYGYTF.

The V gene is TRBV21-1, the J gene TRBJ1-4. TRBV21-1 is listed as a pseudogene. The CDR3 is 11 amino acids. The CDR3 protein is CASSKAGDQLF. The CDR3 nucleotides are TGTGCCAGCAGCAAAGCGGGGGACCAGCTATTT.

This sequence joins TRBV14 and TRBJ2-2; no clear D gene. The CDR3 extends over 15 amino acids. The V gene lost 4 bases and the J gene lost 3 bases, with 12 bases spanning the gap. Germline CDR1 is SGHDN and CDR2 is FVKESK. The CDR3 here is CASSLLDRDTGELFF. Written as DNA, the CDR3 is TGTGCCAGCAGCCTTCTCGACCGGGACACCGGGGAGCTGTTTTTT.

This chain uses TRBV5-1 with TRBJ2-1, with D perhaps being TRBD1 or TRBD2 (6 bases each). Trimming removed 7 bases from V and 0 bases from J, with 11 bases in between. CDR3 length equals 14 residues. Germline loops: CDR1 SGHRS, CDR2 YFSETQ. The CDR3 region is CASAGGSSYNEQFF. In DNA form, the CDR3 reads TGCGCCAGCGCCGGGGGCAGCTCCTACAATGAGCAGTTCTTC.

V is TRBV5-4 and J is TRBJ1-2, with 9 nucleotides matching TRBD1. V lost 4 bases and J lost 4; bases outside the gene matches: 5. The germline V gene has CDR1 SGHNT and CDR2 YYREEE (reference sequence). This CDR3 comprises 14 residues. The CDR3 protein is CASSRTGAIYGYTF. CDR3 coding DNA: TGTGCCAGCAGCAGGACAGGGGCGATCTATGGCTACACCTTC.

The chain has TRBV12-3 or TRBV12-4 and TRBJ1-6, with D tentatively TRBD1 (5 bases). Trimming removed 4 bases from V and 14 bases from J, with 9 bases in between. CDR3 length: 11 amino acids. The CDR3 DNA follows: TGTGCCAGCAGTTCTAGCAGGGCCCTCCACTTT. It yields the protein CASSSSRALHF.

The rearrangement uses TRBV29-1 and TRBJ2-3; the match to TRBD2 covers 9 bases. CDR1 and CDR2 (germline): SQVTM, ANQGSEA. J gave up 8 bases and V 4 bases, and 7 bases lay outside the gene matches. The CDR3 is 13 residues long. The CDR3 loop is CSVVGGGAGTQYF. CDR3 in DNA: TGCAGCGTTGTAGGCGGGGGGGCCGGTACGCAGTATTTT.

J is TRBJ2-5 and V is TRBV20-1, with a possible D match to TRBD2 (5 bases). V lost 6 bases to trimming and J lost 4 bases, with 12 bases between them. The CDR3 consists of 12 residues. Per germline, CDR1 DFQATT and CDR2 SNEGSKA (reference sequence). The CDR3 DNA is TGCAGTGCCGGGAAGAGTGGAGAGACCCAGTACTTC. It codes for CSAGKSGETQYF.

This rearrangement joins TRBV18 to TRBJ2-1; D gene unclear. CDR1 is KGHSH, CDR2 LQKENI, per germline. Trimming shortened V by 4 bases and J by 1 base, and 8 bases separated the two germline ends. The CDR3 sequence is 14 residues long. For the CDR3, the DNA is TGTGCCAGCTCACTATTGGGGTCCTACAATGAGCAGTTCTTC. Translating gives CASSLLGSYNEQFF.

This CDR3 reads CASSSTPYNEQFF. Here the CDR3 DNA reads TGTGCCAGCAGTTCAACACCGTACAATGAGCAGTTCTTC. This chain uses TRBV27 with TRBJ2-1; D gene unclear. Per the germline V gene, CDR1 is MNHEY and CDR2 is SMNVEV (reference sequence). V shed 4 bases and J shed 4 bases, with 8 bases lying between them. CDR3 size: 13 residues.